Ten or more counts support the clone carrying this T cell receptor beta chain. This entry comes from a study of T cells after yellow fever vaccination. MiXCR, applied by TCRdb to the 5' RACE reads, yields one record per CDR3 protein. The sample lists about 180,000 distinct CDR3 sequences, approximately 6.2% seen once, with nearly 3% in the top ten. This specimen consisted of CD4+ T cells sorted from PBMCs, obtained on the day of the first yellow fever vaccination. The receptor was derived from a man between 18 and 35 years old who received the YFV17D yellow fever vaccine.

CDR3 in amino acids: CASSQDRGSPLFF. The DNA for the CDR3 is TGCGCCAGCAGCCAAGATAGGGGGAGCCCCTTGTTCTTC. This chain connects TRBV4-1 to TRBJ2-1, with D possibly being TRBD1 (6 bases). V was clipped by 0 bases and J by 15 bases, with 15 bases between them. This CDR3 is built from 13 residues. Germline V gives CDR1 MGHRA, CDR2 YSYEKL.